This TCR beta chain derives from a study of response to subunit inactivated influenza vaccine. The study, taken as a whole, reports: Each seasonal influenza vaccination recruits few new T cells, the authors suggested.

TCRdb reprocessed the RT-PCR reads with MiXCR, giving one entry per CDR3 protein. The repertoire consists of some 600,000 distinct CDR3 sequences, with about 15% occurring once and the leading ten covering about 7.6%. CDR3 size: 15 residues. Trimming cost V 5 bases and J 0 bases, with 13 bases left between them. Germline CDR1 and CDR2: SGHRS and YFSETQ. As concerns this clonotype: What it binds is unknown.

The origin of this receptor is a man in his fifties who received an inactivated influenza vaccine. The sample in question was PBMCs from blood, obtained roughly 15 days before vaccination. The chain has TRBV5-1 and TRBJ2-3; D gene uncertain. This CDR3 reads CASSLRLPSTDTQYF. The CDR3 DNA reads as TGCGCCAGCAGTCTTAGACTGCCTAGCACAGATACGCAGTATTTT.